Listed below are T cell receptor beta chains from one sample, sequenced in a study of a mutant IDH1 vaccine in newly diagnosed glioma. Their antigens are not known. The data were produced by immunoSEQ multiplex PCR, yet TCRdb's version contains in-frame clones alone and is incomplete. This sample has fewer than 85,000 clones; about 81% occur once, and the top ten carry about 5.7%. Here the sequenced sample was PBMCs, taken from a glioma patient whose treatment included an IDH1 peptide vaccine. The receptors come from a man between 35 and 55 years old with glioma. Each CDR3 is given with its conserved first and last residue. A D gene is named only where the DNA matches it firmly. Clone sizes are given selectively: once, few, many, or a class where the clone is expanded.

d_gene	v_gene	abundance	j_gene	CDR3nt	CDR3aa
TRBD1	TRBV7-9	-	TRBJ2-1	TGTGCCAGCAGCTTAGGTTGGCGGACAGGGCGTCCTGAGCAGTTCTTC	CASSLGWRTGRPEQFF
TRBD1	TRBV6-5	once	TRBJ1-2	TGTGCCAGCAGTCCCTTGGACAGGACTGGCTACACCTTC	CASSPLDRTGYTF
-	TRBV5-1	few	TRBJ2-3	TGCGCCAGCGGACTGTGGGGAATGGGCGGGGATACGCAGTATTTT	CASGLWGMGGDTQYF
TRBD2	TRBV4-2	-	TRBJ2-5	TGTGCCAGCAGCCAAGATGTGCGGGGGGAGACCCAGTACTTC	CASSQDVRGETQYF
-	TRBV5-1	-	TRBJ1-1	TGCGCCAGCAGCTCCAGTGTAGTGAACACTGAAGCTTTCTTT	CASSSSVVNTEAFF
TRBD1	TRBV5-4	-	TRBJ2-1	TGTGCCAGCAGCACAGGGACAGTGGGGAATGAGCAGTTCTTC	CASSTGTVGNEQFF
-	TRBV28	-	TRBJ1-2	TGTGCCAGCAGTTTGGCTCAGGGACTGACTAACTATGGCTACACCTTC	CASSLAQGLTNYGYTF
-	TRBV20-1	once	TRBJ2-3	TGCAGTGCTAGTTTCCCAGATACGCAGTATTTT	CSASFPDTQYF
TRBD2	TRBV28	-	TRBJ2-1	TGTGCCTGCGCGCGGGAGCTCGGGTTGGAGCAGTTCTTC	CACARELGLEQFF
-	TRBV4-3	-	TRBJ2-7	TGCGCCAGCAGCTACGACTCCCGATCCTACGAGCAGTACTTC	CASSYDSRSYEQYF
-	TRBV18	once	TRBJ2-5	TGTGCCAGCTCGGGGGGACAAGAGACCCAGTACTTC	CASSGGQETQYF
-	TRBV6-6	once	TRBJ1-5	TGTGCCAGCAGTTACGCAGGGAACGCTCAGCCCCAGCATTTT	CASSYAGNAQPQHF
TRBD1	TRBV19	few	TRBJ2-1	TGTGCCAGCAGGCTCGACAGGGGAGCCTACAATGAGCAGTTCTTC	CASRLDRGAYNEQFF
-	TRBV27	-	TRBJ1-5	TGTGCCAGCAGTTCCCGGTCGAAGAACGGATATAGCAATCAGCCCCAGCATTTT	CASSSRSKNGYSNQPQHF
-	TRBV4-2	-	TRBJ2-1	TGTGCCAGCAGCCAAGGGGTAGACAATGAGCAGTTCTTC	CASSQGVDNEQFF
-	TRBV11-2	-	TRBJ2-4	TGTGCCAGCAGCAACAGGGATACCAAGCTAAACATTCAGTACTTC	CASSNRDTKLNIQYF
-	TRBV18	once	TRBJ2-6	TGTGCCAGCTCACGTATTATTGGAAGCTCTGGGGCCAACGTCCTGACTTTC	CASSRIIGSSGANVLTF
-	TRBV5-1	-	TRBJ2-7	TGCGCCAGCACGGTGGGGGCAGGGATGTGGTACTTC	CASTVGAGMWYF
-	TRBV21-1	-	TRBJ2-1	TGTGCCAGTAGCAAAGTAGGACTAGCGGGAGGGAATCTGAATGAGCAGTTCTTC	CASSKVGLAGGNLNEQFF